A single sample is the source of the 7 T cell receptor beta chains below, sequenced in a study of identical twins. TCRdb redid the calling of the 5' RACE reads with MiXCR, one entry per CDR3 protein. In the table there are about 700,000 distinct CDR3 sequences, 5.5% to 6.5% of which are singletons. Sequenced material: naive T cells sorted from blood. These receptor sequences come from a man between 18 and 35 years old in good health.

This clonotype has at least ten counts. CDR3 DNA sequence: TGTGCCACCGGGGACCTCTCTGGAAACACCATATATTTT. Its protein product is CATGDLSGNTIYF. The chain carries TRBV24-1 and TRBJ1-3, with D possibly TRBD1 on 5 matching bases. Trimming shortened V by 9 bases and J by 0 bases, and 8 bases separated the two germline ends. This CDR3 region has 13 residues. Germline V gene data show CDR1 as KGHDR and CDR2 as SFDVKD.

This clonotype was recorded at least ten times. The rearrangement joins TRBV7-6 to TRBJ2-7; D uncertain. Trimming took off 5 bases at V and 2 bases at J, with 13 bases between the two ends. This CDR3 has 14 residues. In germline, CDR1 is SGHVS, CDR2 FNYEAQ. The CDR3 region is CASSQRPSTYEQYV. The CDR3 DNA reads as TGTGCCAGCAGCCAAAGACCGAGTACCTACGAGCAGTACGTC.

This clonotype was seen many times. The chain is built from TRBV7-9 and TRBJ2-7; no definite D call. V shed 1 base and J shed 6 bases, with 10 bases lying between them. The length of the CDR3 is 13 residues. Germline loops: CDR1 SEHNR, CDR2 FQNEAQ (reference sequence). The CDR3 bases are TGTGCCAGCAGCTTAGGGTCGAGAGGCGAGCAGTACTTC. This encodes CASSLGSRGEQYF.

This clonotype has only a few counts. The gene calls are TRBV12-3 or TRBV12-4 and TRBJ2-2; 11 bases map to TRBD2. J was trimmed by 6 bases and V by 6 bases; bases with no gene match: 9. The CDR3 is 16 residues long. DNA of the CDR3: TGTGCCAGCAGCCCTACTAGCGGGAGTCCCCCCGGGGAGCTGTTTTTT. It codes for CASSPTSGSPPGELFF.

There are many counts of this clonotype. CDR3 in amino acids: CASSVAGTTHTGELFF. The CDR3 coding sequence is TGTGCCAGCAGCGTAGCTGGGACTACCCACACCGGGGAGCTGTTTTTT. The chain employs TRBV9 and TRBJ2-2; TRBD2 matches at 7 bases. From germline, CDR1 is SGDLS and CDR2 YYNGEE. V shed 0 bases, J shed 3 bases, and the junction held 5 bases outside the gene matches. The CDR3 extends over 16 amino acids.

V is TRBV7-9 and J is TRBJ1-2; D remains unclear. Trimming took off 2 bases at V and 5 bases at J, with 9 bases between the two ends. This CDR3 spans 13 amino acids. CDR1 SEHNR and CDR2 FQNEAQ come from the germline V gene (reference sequence). The CDR3 spells CASSLPDYYGYTF. As DNA, the CDR3 is TGTGCCAGCAGCTTACCGGATTATTATGGCTACACCTTC.

The chain has TRBV5-1 and TRBJ1-3, with D unclear. The CDR3 has 18 amino acids. V was trimmed by 3 bases and J by 0 bases, leaving 19 bases between them. Germline lookup yields CDR1 SGHRS and CDR2 YFSETQ. DNA for the CDR3: TGCGCCAGCAGCTCAAAGCCGAACTCCCGTAACTCTGGAAACACCATATATTTT. Amino acid sequence: CASSSKPNSRNSGNTIYF.